The 29 T cell receptor beta chains reported below all come from one sample, sequenced in a study of clonality assessment in lymphoblastic leukemia. TCRdb called the PCR reads again in MiXCR, with one record for every CDR3 protein. The data show some 290 distinct CDR3 sequences, approximately 28% seen once. Receptors were obtained from a human donor with acute lymphoblastic leukemia.

This CDR3 reads CSARDPRGPGNTIYF. The DNA for the CDR3 is TGCAGTGCTAGAGACCCCCGGGGGCCGGGAAACACCATATATTTT. The chain has TRBV20-1 and TRBJ1-3, with D tentatively TRBD1 (6 bases). V lost 0 bases and J lost 4, with 13 bases in between. CDR1 is DFQATT, CDR2 SNEGSKA, per germline (reference sequence). The CDR3 length is 15 residues.

The rearrangement joins TRBV13 to TRBJ1-3; D is possibly TRBD1 (5 bases). This CDR3 region has 15 residues. Trimming pared 3 bases from V and 5 bases from J, leaving 14 bases between. Germline CDR1 and CDR2: PRHDT and FYEKMQ (reference sequence). The CDR3 is CASSLGLGRRNTIYF. The CDR3 DNA follows: TGTGCCAGCAGCTTGGGGCTCGGCAGGCGAAACACCATATATTTT.

This clonotype is large. The chain joins TRBV4-1 to TRBJ1-5; D is perhaps TRBD1 (6 bases). Germline loops: CDR1 MGHRA, CDR2 YSYEKL. With 0 bases removed from V and 0 bases from J, the gap between germline ends came to 15 bases. CDR3 length: 18 amino acids. The CDR3 DNA is TGCGCCAGCAGCCAAGATTTACAGGGTCGATATAGCAATCAGCCCCAGCATTTT. As protein: CASSQDLQGRYSNQPQHF.

Judged by abundance, this clonotype is large. This chain joins TRBV4-2 and TRBJ2-2, with no clear D. Germline loops: CDR1 LGHNA, CDR2 YNFKEQ. The CDR3 contains 14 residues. V was pared by 4 bases and J by 0 bases, with 6 bases between. CDR3 sequence (DNA): TGTGCCAGCAGCCCTCTCACGAACACCGGGGAGCTGTTTTTT. This sequence encodes CASSPLTNTGELFF.

The chain joins TRBV5-1 to TRBJ1-2; 7 positions match TRBD1. Germline trimming cut 4 bases from V and 3 bases from J; bases unmatched to any gene: 12. Germline V CDR1 and CDR2: SGHRS, YFSETQ. This CDR3 is built from 16 residues. CDR3 protein: CASSVGQPEVDYGYTF. CDR3 nucleotides: TGCGCCAGCAGCGTGGGACAGCCGGAGGTTGACTATGGCTACACCTTC.

A note on this clonotype: This may be a read error, as it is one base from a much larger clone. This chain joins TRBV13 and TRBJ2-3; possibly TRBD2 for D (6 bases). V dropped 5 bases and J dropped 1 base, with 13 bases sitting between them. Germline-derived CDR1 and CDR2 are PRHDT and FYEKMQ (reference sequence). The CDR3 is 15 residues long. The CDR3 DNA reads as TGTGCCAGCAGCCGTATTAGCGGCTGCACAGATACGCAGTATTTT. Translating it yields CASSRISGCTDTQYF. Full variable domain (missing parts from reference TRBV13 and TRBJ2-3): AAGVIQSPRHLIKEKRETATLKCYPIPRHDTVYWYQQGPGQDPQFLISFYEKMQSDKGSIPDRFSAQQFSDYHSELNMSSLELGDSALYFCASSRISGCTDTQYFGPGTRLTVL.

By sample fraction, this clonotype is large. The chain links TRBV5-1 to TRBJ1-2, with no clear D. The V gene lost 4 bases and the J gene lost 0 bases, with 10 bases spanning the gap. CDR3 length: 14 amino acids. Germline V gene lookup returns CDR1 SGHRS and CDR2 YFSETQ. The CDR3 protein is CASSLRGANYGYTF. DNA of the CDR3: TGCGCCAGCAGCCTCCGGGGAGCTAACTATGGCTACACCTTC.

This chain uses TRBV12-3 or TRBV12-4 with TRBJ2-2; D is undetermined. V lost 2 bases to trimming and J lost 5 bases, with 9 bases between them. The CDR3 runs to 14 residues. Here the CDR3 DNA reads TGTGCCAGCAGTTTACGATCAGGAACCGGGGAGCTGTTTTTT. This translates into CASSLRSGTGELFF.

This clonotype was picked up a small number of times. The V call is TRBV19, the J call TRBJ1-4, with D maybe TRBD1 (6 bases). Deletions cut 6 bases from V and 4 bases from J, with 12 bases between. The CDR3 has 14 amino acids. Germline CDR1 is LNHDA and CDR2 is SQIVND (reference sequence). The CDR3 reads CASSQQGYNEKLFF. DNA for the CDR3: TGTGCCAGTAGCCAACAGGGTTATAATGAAAAACTGTTTTTT.

This clonotype is deemed large (0.1 to 1%). The J gene is TRBJ1-2, the V gene TRBV30; D remains unclear. Germline CDR1 is GTSNPN and CDR2 is SVGIG (reference sequence). This CDR3 has 12 amino acids. V was clipped by 1 base and J by 7 bases, with 10 bases between them. CDR3 sequence: CAWSAGSSGYTF. The DNA for the CDR3 is TGTGCCTGGAGTGCCGGCTCATCTGGCTACACCTTC.

This clonotype has more than one count but fewer than ten. CDR3 amino acids: CASSLYYFLYGYTF. The CDR3, as DNA: TGTGCCAGCAGCCTGTATTATTTTTTGTATGGCTACACCTTC. The gene calls are TRBV5-6 and TRBJ1-2; D not certain. Germline V lookup: CDR1 SGHDT, CDR2 YYEEEE. V was shortened by 4 bases and J by 5 bases, with 15 bases between the two germline ends. This CDR3 spans 14 amino acids.

This clonotype was picked up a small number of times. The chain recombines TRBV12-3 or TRBV12-4 with TRBJ2-1, with unresolved D. The V and J ends lost 6 bases and 6 bases respectively, with 9 bases between them. The CDR3 loop spans 12 amino acids. CDR3 loop: CASSQYSNEQFF. CDR3 DNA: TGTGCCAGCAGCCAATACTCCAATGAGCAGTTCTTC.

This CDR3 is CATSRDQESYNEQFF. The CDR3 DNA follows: TGTGCCACCAGCAGAGATCAGGAGTCCTACAATGAGCAGTTCTTC. This sequence joins TRBV15 and TRBJ2-1; D unresolved. Germline V CDR1 and CDR2: LNHNV, YYDKDF (reference sequence). The CDR3 has 15 residues. V gave up 0 bases and J gave up 1 base, with 7 bases separating them.

This clonotype is hyperexpanded (1% or more) by share. V usage is TRBV4-1 and J usage is TRBJ2-1; D not certain. V lost 0 bases, J lost 5 bases, and 14 bases lay in between. Germline loops: CDR1 MGHRA, CDR2 YSYEKL. This CDR3 spans 16 amino acids. This chain's CDR3 is CASSQDRLEIHNEQFF. The CDR3 DNA is TGCGCCAGCAGCCAAGACAGGCTGGAGATTCACAATGAGCAGTTCTTC.

In its sample, this clonotype was seen a few times. The chain links TRBV12-3 or TRBV12-4 to TRBJ1-1; 11 nucleotides align to TRBD1. The length of the CDR3 is 17 residues. The trim removed 7 bases at V and 6 bases at J, leaving 16 bases unmatched. The chain's CDR3 is CASTLNRDRGSRAEAFF. The CDR3 coding sequence is TGTGCCAGCACCCTTAACCGGGACAGGGGGAGTAGAGCTGAAGCTTTCTTT.

The gene calls are TRBV2 and TRBJ1-1; the D is unclear. The ends were cut back, 4 bases at V and 1 base at J, with 7 bases in the middle. The CDR3 is 13 amino acids. Germline V gene data show CDR1 as SNHLY and CDR2 as FYNNEI. The DNA of the CDR3 is TGTGCCAGCAGTGGACCTTGGAACACTGAAGCTTTCTTT. Translating it yields CASSGPWNTEAFF.

This clonotype is large within its sample. This rearrangement joins TRBV5-6 to TRBJ2-1, with 13 bases aligning to TRBD2. Germline CDR1 and CDR2: SGHDT and YYEEEE. This CDR3 region has 16 residues. V shed 4 bases and J 4 bases; nucleotides not matched to a gene: 5. CDR3 sequence reads: CASSRGLAGPYNEQFF. The CDR3 bases are TGTGCCAGCAGCCGGGGACTAGCGGGACCTTACAATGAGCAGTTCTTC.

This clonotype appeared a few times. The rearrangement links TRBV30 to TRBJ2-7, with 10 bases lining up with TRBD1. The CDR3 is 14 amino acids. The V gene's germline CDR1 is GTSNPN and CDR2 SVGIG (reference sequence). V lost 2 bases, J lost 3 bases, and 4 bases stayed unmatched. The CDR3 sequence is CAWSRGTGDYEQYF. CDR3 in DNA: TGTGCCTGGAGTCGCGGGACAGGGGACTACGAGCAGTACTTC.

In the case of this clonotype: This sequence may be a read error, since a much larger clone differs from it by one base. The chain has TRBV30 and TRBJ2-1; 10 bases map to TRBD2. This CDR3 has 19 residues. CDR1 GTSNPN and CDR2 SVGIG come from the germline V gene (reference sequence). The V and J ends lost 0 bases and 0 bases, in that order; junction bases with no gene match: 11. The chain's CDR3 is CAWSVPPSGSLSSYNEQFF. CDR3 DNA sequence: TGTGCCTGGAGTGTACCTCCTAGCGGGAGCTTGAGCTCCTACAATGAGCAGTTCTTC.

This clonotype was seen only a few times. This chain joins TRBV10-2 and TRBJ1-6, with 9 bases lining up with TRBD1. Germline trimming cut 3 bases from V and 12 bases from J; bases unmatched to any gene: 6. CDR1 is WSHSY and CDR2 is SAAADI in the germline V gene. This CDR3 comprises 14 residues. The DNA for the CDR3 is TGCGCCAGCAGTGATCGGGACAGGGAAGGACCCCTCCACTTT. The encoded protein is CASSDRDREGPLHF.

Remarks on this clonotype: Since a much larger clone is just one base distant, this may be a read error. The rearrangement links TRBV30 to TRBJ2-1; no reliable D call. This CDR3 region has 12 residues. Germline V lookup: CDR1 GTSNPN, CDR2 SVGIG (reference sequence). CDR3 DNA sequence: TGTGCCTGGTACGACCTACGCAATGAGCAGTCCTTC. Translated: CAWYDLRNEQSF.

This clonotype is labeled as large. The J gene is TRBJ1-2, the V gene TRBV5-6; TRBD1 is a possible D gene (5 bases). The CDR3 spans 14 residues. Germline CDR1 is SGHDT and CDR2 is YYEEEE. Trimming removed 4 bases from V and 4 bases from J, with 14 bases in between. CDR3 in amino acids: CASSPLEGFYGYTF. The CDR3 coding sequence is TGTGCCAGCAGCCCCCTGGAGGGGTTCTATGGCTACACCTTC.

The V and J genes are TRBV19 and TRBJ1-2; D gene uncertain. Trimming left V 3 bases short and J 6 bases short, with 11 bases between. The CDR3 runs to 13 residues. Germline V gene sequence: CDR1 LNHDA, CDR2 SQIVND (reference sequence). The CDR3 region is CASSIRGKDGYTF. The CDR3 DNA sequence: TGTGCCAGTAGTATTCGGGGAAAGGATGGCTACACCTTC.

This clonotype has a handful of counts. An end of the junction differs from the germline gene, which may be a read error. The V call is TRBV13, the J call TRBJ2-1; the match to TRBD1 covers 7 bases. Per germline, CDR1 PRHDT and CDR2 FYEKMQ (reference sequence). This CDR3 is 12 amino acids long. CDR3 nucleotide sequence: TGTGCCAGCAGCTTCACAGGGGATGCTAAGGTCTTC. It encodes CASSFTGDAKVF.

By share, this clonotype ranks as large. The genes are TRBV30 and TRBJ1-2; 8 bases align to TRBD1. Germline trimming cut 0 bases from V and 5 bases from J; bases unmatched to any gene: 5. CDR3 length: 14 residues. Germline values: CDR1 GTSNPN, CDR2 SVGIG (reference sequence). The CDR3 loop is CAWSVNRGKYGYTF. The CDR3 bases are TGTGCCTGGAGTGTAAACAGGGGGAAGTATGGCTACACCTTC.

This clonotype was seen only a few times. The V call is TRBV7-9, the J call TRBJ2-1, with 7 bases identical to TRBD1. Germline trimming cut 1 base from V and 10 bases from J; bases unmatched to any gene: 13. Germline V gene data show CDR1 as SEHNR and CDR2 as FQNEAQ (reference sequence). The CDR3 has 16 residues. The CDR3 DNA sequence: TGTGCCAGCAGCTTAGGAATTCGCACCCGGGACAGCGAGCAGTTCTTC. Protein: CASSLGIRTRDSEQFF.

This clonotype was detected only a few times. The chain combines TRBV11-2 with TRBJ2-6; no clear D gene. The CDR3 spans 17 residues. V was shortened by 4 bases and J by 0 bases, with 13 bases between the two germline ends. Germline loops: CDR1 SGHAT, CDR2 FQNNGV. The CDR3 DNA reads as TGTGCCAGCAGCTCGATCCGAGAGGCCTCTGGGGCCAACGTCCTGACTTTC. Protein: CASSSIREASGANVLTF.

This clonotype was counted a few times. The V gene is TRBV5-4, the J gene TRBJ2-7; 7 positions match TRBD1. After removal of 4 bases from V and 7 bases from J, the junction contained 5 bases not matched to a gene. Germline CDR1 reads SGHNT; CDR2 reads YYREEE (reference sequence). This CDR3 spans 12 amino acids. The CDR3 region is CASSGDSREQYF. CDR3 in DNA: TGTGCCAGCAGCGGGGACAGCAGGGAGCAGTACTTC.

The gene calls are TRBV20-1 and TRBJ2-7; D is uncertain. The germline V gene encodes CDR1 DFQATT and CDR2 SNEGSKA (reference sequence). The CDR3 length is 13 residues. Trimming removed 6 bases at V and 2 bases at J, with 14 bases between. The CDR3 is CSAARVGAYEQYF. CDR3 nucleotides: TGCAGTGCCGCAAGGGTGGGTGCCTACGAGCAGTACTTC.